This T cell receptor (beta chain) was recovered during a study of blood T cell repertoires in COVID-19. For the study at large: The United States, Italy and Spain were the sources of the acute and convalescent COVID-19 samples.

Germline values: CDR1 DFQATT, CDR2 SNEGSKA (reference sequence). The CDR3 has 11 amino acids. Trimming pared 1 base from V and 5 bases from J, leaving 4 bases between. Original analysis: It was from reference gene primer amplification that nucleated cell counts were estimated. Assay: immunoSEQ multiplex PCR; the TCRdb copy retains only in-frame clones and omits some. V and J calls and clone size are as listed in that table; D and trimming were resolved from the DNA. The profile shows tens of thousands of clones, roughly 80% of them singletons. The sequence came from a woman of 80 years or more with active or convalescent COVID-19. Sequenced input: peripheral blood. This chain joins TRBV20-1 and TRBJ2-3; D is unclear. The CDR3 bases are TGCAGTGCTAGAGCGGGAGATACGCAGTATTTT. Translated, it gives CSARAGDTQYF.